These T cell receptor beta chains were read from a single sample in a study of cytomegalovirus exposure and HLA in healthy donors. This table comes from immunoSEQ multiplex PCR, and its TCRdb copy is limited to in-frame clones, with some not included. Among 250,000 to 350,000 clones listed, about 90% were seen once. The sample taken for sequencing was PBMCs. These receptors were obtained from a woman aged 25 to 39 in good health and CMV-seropositive. CDR3s include the opening cysteine and the closing phenylalanine or tryptophan. A D gene is named only where the DNA matches it firmly. Clone size is shown for a subset of rows, as once, few, many or a class of expanded clone.

d_gene,v_gene,abundance,j_gene,CDR3nt,CDR3aa
TRBD1,TRBV7-9,NA,TRBJ1-1,TGTGCCAGCAGCTTAGGCCAAGTGGGACAGGTTAACACTGAAGCTTTCTTT,CASSLGQVGQVNTEAFF
NA,TRBV18,NA,TRBJ1-3,TGTGCCAGCTCACCGGACAGCAACTCTGGAAACACCATATATTTT,CASSPDSNSGNTIYF
NA,TRBV28,NA,TRBJ1-3,TGTGCCAGCAGTTTTCCTCTAACGGGCAGGAACTCTGGAAACACCATATATTTT,CASSFPLTGRNSGNTIYF
TRBD2,TRBV2,NA,TRBJ2-7,TGTGCCAGCAAACTAGCGGGAGGGCCCGGCTACGAGCAGTACTTC,CASKLAGGPGYEQYF
TRBD1,TRBV5-6,NA,TRBJ2-2,TGTGCCAGCAGCTTGTTAAGGACAGGGACAAACACCGGGGAGCTGTTTTTT,CASSLLRTGTNTGELFF
TRBD1,TRBV9,NA,TRBJ2-4,TGTGCCAGCAGCGTTACAGGGGATGCCAAAAACATTCAGTACTTC,CASSVTGDAKNIQYF
NA,TRBV7-3,NA,TRBJ2-1,TGTGCCAGCAGCTTCCAGGATTTCGATGAGCAGTTCTTC,CASSFQDFDEQFF
TRBD1,TRBV28,NA,TRBJ2-5,TGTGCCAGCAGTCGACAGGGTTTGGAGACCCAGTACTTC,CASSRQGLETQYF
NA,TRBV15,once,TRBJ1-4,TGTGCCACCAGCGGGGACGGCTCCGGGGCGGAAAAACTGTTTTTT,CATSGDGSGAEKLFF
TRBD1,TRBV7-9,NA,TRBJ1-2,TGTGCCAGCAGCCGGGACAGTCCTTATGGCTACACCTTC,CASSRDSPYGYTF
TRBD1,TRBV11-1,NA,TRBJ2-7,TGTGCCAGCATGGGACAGGGGTTTGACGAGCAGTACTTC,CASMGQGFDEQYF
TRBD2,TRBV13,NA,TRBJ2-7,TGTGCCAGCAGCTTGCTAGCGGGGGACTACGAGCAGTACTTC,CASSLLAGDYEQYF
NA,TRBV4-2,NA,TRBJ1-2,TGTGCCAGCAGCCAAGAGACAGCTAACTATGGCTACACCTTC,CASSQETANYGYTF
NA,TRBV5-4,NA,TRBJ2-2,TGTGCCAGCAGCTTTGGCGGAACCAAGGCCGGGGAGCTGTTTTTT,CASSFGGTKAGELFF
NA,TRBV28,once,TRBJ1-1,TGTGCCAGCAGTTTATATCCTCTTTACCGGCCTGAAGCTTTCTTT,CASSLYPLYRPEAFF
NA,TRBV9,NA,TRBJ2-3,TGTGCCAGCAGCGTAGATCGGGGTACAGATACGCAGTATTTT,CASSVDRGTDTQYF
NA,TRBV7-8,NA,TRBJ2-7,TGTGCCAGCAGCTTAAGGAGGGCCTACCTCGGCGCTCTCTACGAGCAGTACTTC,CASSLRRAYLGALYEQYF
NA,TRBV6-1,NA,TRBJ2-3,TGTGCCAGCAGTGAAAGCCAAGGACCGGGCACAGATACGCAGTATTTT,CASSESQGPGTDTQYF
TRBD1,TRBV5-1,NA,TRBJ2-2,TGCGCCAGCAGCGACCGACAGGGCGGCACCGGGGAGCTGTTTTTT,CASSDRQGGTGELFF
NA,TRBV30,NA,TRBJ1-3,TGTGCCCGCTTGGCGGGATTCGGAAACACCATATATTTT,CARLAGFGNTIYF
NA,TRBV30,NA,TRBJ2-7,TGTGCCTGGAGTAACCCGACAGGGAGGTACGAGCAGTACTTC,CAWSNPTGRYEQYF
TRBD1,TRBV11-3,NA,TRBJ2-1,TGTGCCAGCAGCTTAGGGCAGGGGGCCTACAATGAGCAGTTCTTC,CASSLGQGAYNEQFF
NA,TRBV9,NA,TRBJ2-7,TGTGCCAGCAGCGTAGGGATAGGGTGGGGCTCTTCCTACGAGCAGTACTTC,CASSVGIGWGSSYEQYF
NA,TRBV5-6,NA,TRBJ1-2,TGTGCCAGCAGCTTGGTGGGTATAGCTGACTATGGCTACACCTTC,CASSLVGIADYGYTF
NA,TRBV2,NA,TRBJ1-2,TGTGCCAGCTTAAACTACAACTATGGCTACACCTTC,CASLNYNYGYTF
NA,TRBV7-2,NA,TRBJ2-5,TGTGCCAGCAGCCCTGACACCATACAAGAGACCCAGTACTTC,CASSPDTIQETQYF
TRBD1,TRBV27,NA,TRBJ1-2,TGTGCCAGCGGAATTCCGGGACAGGGAGGCTCTAACTATGGCTACACCTTC,CASGIPGQGGSNYGYTF
TRBD2,TRBV23-1,NA,TRBJ2-3,TGCGCCAGCAGGACGAGTCCGGCGGGGGGAAGGAAGGATACGCAGTATTTT,CASRTSPAGGRKDTQYF
NA,TRBV15,once,TRBJ1-2,TGTGCCACCAGCAGAGGAGGGTGGGACTATGGCTACACCTTC,CATSRGGWDYGYTF
NA,TRBV7-3,NA,TRBJ2-7,TGTGCCAGCAGCTTCGGCAGAAACTACGAGCAGTACTTC,CASSFGRNYEQYF
NA,TRBV15,NA,TRBJ1-5,TGTGCCACCAGCTCCTCAGTGGGAGGGAATCAGCCCCAGCATTTT,CATSSSVGGNQPQHF
TRBD2,TRBV5-6,NA,TRBJ2-7,TGTGCCAGCAGCCCCTTCAAAAAGCGGGAGTCCGGGGAGCAGTACTTC,CASSPFKKRESGEQYF
NA,TRBV20-1,NA,TRBJ2-7,TGCAGTGTTCCGACCGGCGAGCAGTACTTC,CSVPTGEQYF
TRBD2,TRBV29-1,NA,TRBJ2-7,TGCAGCGTGGGGGGCGAGCGGGGGACCTACGAGCAGTACTTC,CSVGGERGTYEQYF
NA,TRBV29-1,NA,TRBJ2-2,TGCAGCGTTGAGGGCAGGGCGCCACGGGGCACCGGGGAGCTGTTTTTT,CSVEGRAPRGTGELFF
NA,TRBV5-6,NA,TRBJ1-1,TGTGCCAGCAGCTTGATGGAGATTGAAGCTTTCTTT,CASSLMEIEAFF
TRBD1,TRBV6-5,NA,TRBJ1-3,TGTGCCAGCAGTTGGACAGGGACCTCTGGAAACACCATATATTTT,CASSWTGTSGNTIYF
NA,TRBV27,NA,TRBJ1-4,TGTGCCAGCAGTTTTGGGAGGAGGCGGGAAAAACTGTTTTTT,CASSFGRRREKLFF
NA,TRBV19,NA,TRBJ1-5,TGTGCCAGTAGTCCTCACCTAGATCAGCCCCAGCATTTT,CASSPHLDQPQHF
NA,TRBV6-5,NA,TRBJ2-7,TGTGCCAGCAGTTCATCGACAAAATACGAGCAGTACTTC,CASSSSTKYEQYF
NA,TRBV18,NA,TRBJ2-7,TGTGCCAGCTCACGGCTCAGGGGCGACGAGCAGTACTTC,CASSRLRGDEQYF
NA,TRBV19,NA,TRBJ1-2,TGTGCCAGTAGTCGGCAGGGTCAGGGCTACACCTTC,CASSRQGQGYTF
NA,TRBV15,NA,TRBJ1-1,TGTGCCACCAGCAGTGTTGTACATTCGGGCACTGAAGCTTTCTTT,CATSSVVHSGTEAFF
TRBD2,TRBV15,NA,TRBJ2-1,TGTGCCACCAGCAGAGATCGATCAGCGGGAGGCACCTACGAGCAGTTCTTC,CATSRDRSAGGTYEQFF
NA,TRBV5-6,NA,TRBJ1-5,TGTGCCGGCAGCGCAGCAGGGAACCAAAATCAGCCCCAGCATTTT,CAGSAAGNQNQPQHF
TRBD2,TRBV15,NA,TRBJ2-1,TGTGCCACCAGCAGAGGGAGCGGGGGTTCCTACAATGAGCAGTTCTTC,CATSRGSGGSYNEQFF
TRBD1,TRBV7-3,few,TRBJ1-2,TGTGCCAGCAGCTTATCGGTCGGGACAGTGATGCAAAAAGGGTATGGCTACACCTTC,CASSLSVGTVMQKGYGYTF
TRBD2,TRBV10-3,NA,TRBJ2-7,TGTGCCATCAGTGAAACTACTAGCGGGGGCGAGCAGTACTTC,CAISETTSGGEQYF
TRBD2,TRBV27,NA,TRBJ2-1,TGTGCCAGCAGTTTTGGGGGAGGGGAGCAGTTCTTC,CASSFGGGEQFF
NA,TRBV6-6,NA,TRBJ2-7,TGTGCCAGCAGTTCCGGAGGGCGGGGCCCCTCCTACGAGCAGTACTTC,CASSSGGRGPSYEQYF
TRBD2,TRBV13,NA,TRBJ2-2,TGTGCCAGCAGCCGTAGGCAGACTAGCGTGGGCGGGGAGCTGTTTTTT,CASSRRQTSVGGELFF
NA,TRBV15,NA,TRBJ2-1,TGTGCCACCAGCCGCCCGGGCCAGGGGATCTACAATGAGCAGTTCTTC,CATSRPGQGIYNEQFF
NA,TRBV19,NA,TRBJ2-7,TGTGCCAGTAGTATAGGGTCGGGGCACCCCTACGAGCAGTACTTC,CASSIGSGHPYEQYF
TRBD1,TRBV5-4,NA,TRBJ1-2,TGTGCCAGCAGCTTGGAGGACAGGGTACGGGGCTACACCTTC,CASSLEDRVRGYTF
TRBD2,TRBV4-3,NA,TRBJ2-1,TGCGCCAGCAGCCAAGCCGGGACTAGCGGCTACAATGAGCAGTTCTTC,CASSQAGTSGYNEQFF
TRBD1,TRBV9,once,TRBJ2-3,TGTGCCAGCAGTAGACAGGGTGTCCGAGATACGCAGTATTTT,CASSRQGVRDTQYF
NA,TRBV5-4,NA,TRBJ1-5,TGTGCCAGCAGCCCATGGGGGGTAAATCAGCCCCAGCATTTT,CASSPWGVNQPQHF
TRBD2,TRBV18,NA,TRBJ2-5,TGTGCCAGCTCATATCGGACTAGCGGGGTAAAAGAGACCCAGTACTTC,CASSYRTSGVKETQYF
NA,TRBV28,NA,TRBJ1-4,TGTGCCAGCAGCTCTGGAGTCAGTGAAAAACTGTTTTTT,CASSSGVSEKLFF
NA,TRBV7-2,NA,TRBJ2-5,TGTGCCAGCTGGGGCAGTCAAGAGACCCAGTACTTC,CASWGSQETQYF